Listed below are T cell receptor beta chains from one sample, sequenced in a study of cytomegalovirus exposure and HLA in healthy donors. The assay was immunoSEQ multiplex PCR, and TCRdb's table has in-frame clones only and misses some. The data hold roughly 200,000 clones, with 85% to 90% observed a single time. Sequencing was carried out using PBMCs. These receptors were obtained from a woman younger than 30 in good health and CMV-seronegative. CDR3s include the opening cysteine and the closing phenylalanine or tryptophan. A D gene is named only where the DNA matches it firmly. Clone size is not always given. Where it is, it says once, few, many or a class for expanded clones.

j_gene,v_gene,d_gene,abundance,CDR3nt,CDR3aa
TRBJ2-7,TRBV2,NA,NA,TGTGCCAGCGACCTCTCCACCTCGGCTAGCGAGCAGTACTTC,CASDLSTSASEQYF
TRBJ2-7,TRBV28,TRBD2,NA,TGTGCCAGCAGTCACACTAGCGGGCCTACCTACGAGCAGTACTTC,CASSHTSGPTYEQYF
TRBJ2-3,TRBV11-2,NA,NA,TGTGCCAGCAGCTTTCGTGGCAGAAACACAGATACGCAGTATTTT,CASSFRGRNTDTQYF
TRBJ1-1,TRBV27,NA,once,TGTGCCAGCAGTTCCCAGGGGAACACTGAAGCTTTCTTT,CASSSQGNTEAFF
TRBJ1-5,TRBV14,TRBD1,NA,TGTGCCAGCAGCCAAGATATTCGTCAGGGGGCTCGTTTTAGCAATCAGCCCCAGCATTTT,CASSQDIRQGARFSNQPQHF
TRBJ1-4,TRBV7-2,TRBD1,NA,TGTGCCAGCAGCTTACAACCAGGGGGTATTAATGAAAAACTGTTTTTT,CASSLQPGGINEKLFF
TRBJ2-7,TRBV27,TRBD1,NA,TGTGCCAGCACCGAGGACAGGGGCCACGAGCAGTACTTC,CASTEDRGHEQYF
TRBJ2-3,TRBV6-5,NA,NA,TGTGCCAGCAGTTCTCTAGCGACGGGATCCCCCGATACGCAGTATTTT,CASSSLATGSPDTQYF
TRBJ1-4,TRBV6-6,TRBD1,NA,TGTGCCAGCAGTGGACAGGGAGCCCTTAATGAAAAACTGTTTTTT,CASSGQGALNEKLFF
TRBJ1-2,TRBV19,NA,few,TGTGCCAGTAGTTATGACAGAGCTAACTATGGCTACACCTTC,CASSYDRANYGYTF
TRBJ2-7,TRBV27,NA,NA,TGTGCCAGCAGTTTATACGGACTCTCCTACGAGCAGTACTTC,CASSLYGLSYEQYF
TRBJ1-1,TRBV2,NA,NA,TGTGCCATTTACGGGGGATTAACTGAAGCTTTCTTT,CAIYGGLTEAFF
TRBJ2-1,TRBV10-3,NA,NA,TGTGCCAGCAGACCTGGGACTTCTTACAATGAGCAGTTCTTC,CASRPGTSYNEQFF
TRBJ2-3,TRBV5-5,TRBD2,NA,TGTGCCAGCAGCTTGGAGTTGGGTCTAGCGGGAGGGCCTCTCGCAGATACGCAGTATTTT,CASSLELGLAGGPLADTQYF
TRBJ1-6,TRBV27,NA,NA,TGTGCCAGCAGTTTACGCGAGGATTCACCCCTCCACTTT,CASSLREDSPLHF
TRBJ1-4,TRBV5-4,TRBD1,NA,TGTGCCAGCGGTCGGACAGGGGGCGACGAAAAACTGTTTTTT,CASGRTGGDEKLFF
TRBJ1-2,TRBV7-9,TRBD1,NA,TGTTCCAGCAGCTTAGCCGGGACAGAGCATGTCTATGGCTACACCTTC,CSSSLAGTEHVYGYTF
TRBJ1-3,TRBV25-1,NA,NA,TGTGCCAGCAGTGACGGAGGGTACGGAAACACCATATATTTT,CASSDGGYGNTIYF
TRBJ2-5,TRBV2,NA,NA,TGTGCCAGCAGTGTTCAGGGGCCGGGGGAGACCCAGTACTTC,CASSVQGPGETQYF
TRBJ1-2,TRBV6-1,NA,NA,TGTGCCAGCAGTGAAGCGCTTCGGGATTATGGCTACACCTTC,CASSEALRDYGYTF
TRBJ1-1,TRBV9,TRBD1,NA,TGTGCCAGCAGCCGGGACAGCAACACTGAAGCTTTCTTT,CASSRDSNTEAFF
TRBJ2-1,TRBV5-4,TRBD2,NA,TGTGCCAGCAGCAGGACTAGCGGGAGATACAATGAGCAGTTCTTC,CASSRTSGRYNEQFF
TRBJ2-7,TRBV10-1,NA,NA,TGCGCCAGCAGTGAGTCGTATTCGTTCGGACAGTACTCCTACGAGCAGTACTTC,CASSESYSFGQYSYEQYF
TRBJ1-2,TRBV11-2,NA,NA,TGTGCCAGCAGCTTATGGGGGGATGGCTACACCTTC,CASSLWGDGYTF
TRBJ2-7,TRBV19,NA,NA,TGTGCCAGTAGTCCGTTGAGTGCCTCCTACGAGCAGTACTTC,CASSPLSASYEQYF
TRBJ2-1,TRBV7-3,TRBD1,NA,TGTGCCAGCAGCCTAAACCGGGACAGAAGGGGCAATGAGCAGTTCTTC,CASSLNRDRRGNEQFF
TRBJ2-1,TRBV30,TRBD1,NA,TGTGCCTGGAGTATCCTCAGGGGGCGAGCTAATGAGCAGTTCTTC,CAWSILRGRANEQFF
TRBJ1-2,TRBV9,TRBD1,NA,TGTGCCAGCACCAAGATTGCAGGGACAGCAGCTAACTATGGCTACACCTTC,CASTKIAGTAANYGYTF
TRBJ2-1,TRBV7-3,TRBD2,once,TGTGCCAGCAGCCCCCGAGCGGGAGGGCCCAATGAGCAGTTCTTC,CASSPRAGGPNEQFF
TRBJ1-5,TRBV9,NA,NA,TGTGCCAGCAGCGCGGGACACCTCAATCAGCCCCAGCATTTT,CASSAGHLNQPQHF